A single TCR beta chain is shown here with its context. The data derive from a study of blood T cell repertoires in COVID-19. Across the whole study: The United States, Italy and Spain provided the acute and convalescent COVID-19 samples.

Germline-derived CDR1 and CDR2 are MDHEN and SYDVKM. The CDR3 has 15 amino acids. The junction had 0 bases not matched to a gene; V was cut back by 6 bases and J by 2 bases. Clones were sequenced by immunoSEQ multiplex PCR, and TCRdb holds only the in-frame ones, with some missing. The sample has 150,000 to 200,000 clones, roughly 84% seen once; the top ten hold less than 20%. Clinical history reported by participants formed the basis on which cohorts were assigned. The TCR comes from a man between 60 and 70 years old who had recovered from COVID-19. The sequenced sample consisted of PBMCs or T cells enriched from blood (not recorded which). The V and J genes are TRBV28 and TRBJ2-2; 13 nucleotides agree with TRBD2. The CDR3: CASRGLAGNTGELFF. CDR3 sequence (DNA): TGTGCCAGCAGGGGACTAGCGGGAAACACCGGGGAGCTGTTTTTT.